Below, 11 T cell receptor beta chains from the same sample are listed, as sequenced in a study of T-cell reconstitution after alpha-beta-depleted transplantation in children. It was with unique molecular identifiers that the TCRbeta library was prepared. TCRdb called the PCR reads again in MiXCR, with one record for every CDR3 protein. The table shows about a million distinct CDR3 sequences, with 25% to 35% occurring only once. Sequenced material: PBMCs, mostly from graft donor cells, taken 360 days after TCRalphabeta/CD19-depleted stem cell transplant. Receptor source: a boy under two years old who had a stem cell transplant for SCID, so the T cells may come from the graft donor.

This sequence joins TRBV4-3 and TRBJ2-1, with 9 bases that match TRBD2. Trimming at V came to 2 bases and at J to 8 bases, leaving 10 bases not matched to a gene. The germline gives CDR1 LGHNA, CDR2 YSLEER. The CDR3 totals 16 residues. The CDR3 loop is CASSQFGLAGFHEQFF. The CDR3 nucleotides are TGCGCCAGCAGCCAATTCGGGCTAGCGGGGTTTCATGAGCAGTTCTTC.

This clonotype has more than one count but fewer than ten. The chain employs TRBV5-1 and TRBJ2-1; 14 bases agree with TRBD2. This CDR3 spans 19 amino acids. V trimming: 0 bases; J trimming: 1 base; junction bases outside the gene matches: 6. Germline V gene lookup returns CDR1 SGHRS and CDR2 YFSETQ. This chain's CDR3 is CASSLGLAGGRRSYNEQFF. The CDR3 DNA reads TGCGCCAGCAGCTTGGGACTAGCGGGGGGGAGAAGGTCCTACAATGAGCAGTTCTTC.

This chain uses TRBV12-3 or TRBV12-4 with TRBJ2-7; possible D gene TRBD1, 6 bases. The CDR3 is 15 residues long. The V end lost 3 bases, the J end lost 3 bases, and 15 bases lay between the germline ends. The CDR3 DNA follows: TGTGCCAGCAGTTTCCTCCCGGGACAAATCTACGAGCAGTACTTC. Its protein is CASSFLPGQIYEQYF.

This chain joins TRBV20-1 and TRBJ1-5, with D hard to call. Looked up from germline, CDR1 is DFQATT and CDR2 is SNEGSKA (reference sequence). The length of the CDR3 is 16 residues. The V end lost 0 bases, the J end lost 2 bases, and 14 bases lay between the germline ends. Here the CDR3 reads CSARDQSAQRNQPQHF. The CDR3 bases are TGCAGTGCTAGAGATCAGTCGGCCCAACGCAATCAGCCCCAGCATTTT.

This clonotype has a count of ten or more. This chain uses TRBV7-2 with TRBJ2-1; no definite D call. Germline values: CDR1 SGHTA, CDR2 FQGNSA. The CDR3 contains 11 residues. Trimming pared 3 bases from V and 7 bases from J, leaving 4 bases between. CDR3 nucleotide sequence: TGTGCCAGCAGCTTTAAGAATGAGCAGTTCTTC. This encodes CASSFKNEQFF. Full variable domain (missing parts from reference TRBV7-2 and TRBJ2-1): GAGVSQSPSNKVTEKGKDVELRCDPISGHTALYWYRQSLGQGLEFLIYFQGNSAPDKSGLPSDRFSAERTGGSVSTLTIQRTQQEDSAVYLCASSFKNEQFFGPGTRLTVL.

This clonotype was seen only a few times. The chain carries TRBV21-1 and TRBJ1-2; the D call in the table, TRBD1, was not verified against the DNA. TRBV21-1 is a pseudogene segment. The CDR3 sequence is 10 residues long. CDR3 sequence: CASIPGDPTF. Written as DNA, the CDR3 is TGTGCCAGCATCCCGGGGGATCCCACCTTC.

About this clonotype itself: The junction differs from germline at one of its ends, possibly a read error. This rearrangement joins TRBV12-3 or TRBV12-4 to TRBJ1-2; maybe TRBD1 (6 bases). The CDR3 runs 13 residues. The DNA for the CDR3 is TGTGCCAGCAGTTTCTCGTCGGCAGGGGTGGTCGCCTTC. Its protein is CASSFSSAGVVAF.

The chain carries TRBV12-3 or TRBV12-4 and TRBJ2-5, with D perhaps TRBD2 (6 bases). The CDR3 totals 16 residues. V lost 4 bases and J 2 bases, leaving 17 bases between the germline ends. The CDR3 nucleotides read TGTGCCAGCAGTTCTAGCGACCGGCGGACTCAAGAGACCCAGTACTTC. Protein sequence: CASSSSDRRTQETQYF.

The rearrangement joins TRBV24-1 to TRBJ2-5, with 12 positions matching TRBD2. The CDR3 has 17 residues. Germline V gene sequence: CDR1 KGHDR, CDR2 SFDVKD. Germline trimming cut 7 bases from V and 5 bases from J; bases unmatched to any gene: 13. CDR3 amino acids: CATSPTSGGTTGETQYF. DNA for the CDR3: TGTGCCACCAGCCCTACTAGCGGGGGGACCACAGGGGAGACCCAGTACTTC.

This clonotype was observed a handful of times. CDR3 in amino acids: CASSQDGVLISYNEQFF. For the CDR3, the DNA is TGTGCCAGCAGCCAAGATGGGGTTCTTATCTCCTACAATGAGCAGTTCTTC. This sequence joins TRBV3-1 and TRBJ2-1; D unclear. CDR3 size: 17 residues. Trimming removed 0 bases from V and 0 bases from J, with 12 bases in between. Germline V gene lookup returns CDR1 LGHDT and CDR2 YNNKEL (reference sequence).

This clonotype was observed a handful of times. The chain is built from TRBV29-1 and TRBJ2-5; D not certain. Germline V gives CDR1 SQVTM, CDR2 ANQGSEA. There are 11 residues in the CDR3. The CDR3 sequence: CGAGQQETQYF. For the CDR3, the DNA is TGCGGCGCCGGCCAGCAAGAGACCCAGTACTTC.